The 3 T cell receptor beta chains listed next were all sequenced from one sample in a study of cytomegalovirus exposure and HLA in healthy donors. The PCR ran on 60 Vbeta and 13 Jbeta primers. Here immunoSEQ multiplex PCR was the method, and the copy in TCRdb shows in-frame clones only, minus some. The data show some 200,000 clones, with about 80% seen just once and about 14% held by the top ten. The sample was PBMCs. Receptor source: a man between 40 and 49 years old in good health and CMV-seronegative.

The chain employs TRBV27 and TRBJ2-7, with TRBD2 as a possible D gene (6 bases). The V gene lost 2 bases and the J gene lost 0 bases, with 11 bases spanning the gap. Germline CDR1 reads MNHEY; CDR2 reads SMNVEV (reference sequence). This CDR3 contains 15 residues. The CDR3: CASSLEGGRSYEQYF. CDR3 sequence (DNA): TGTGCCAGCAGTTTAGAGGGAGGTCGCTCCTACGAGCAGTACTTC.

The gene calls are TRBV4-1 and TRBJ1-1; no clear D. Per the germline V gene, CDR1 is MGHRA and CDR2 is YSYEKL. The V end was cut by 0 bases, the J end by 5 bases, with 10 bases between. This CDR3 has 14 residues. CDR3 nucleotides: TGCGCCAGCAGCCAAGAAGCAAGGAGTACTGAAGCTTTCTTT. Its protein is CASSQEARSTEAFF.

The chain carries TRBV7-2 and TRBJ1-2, with 9 nucleotides matching TRBD1. The CDR3 has 16 residues. CDR1 is SGHTA and CDR2 is FQGNSA in the germline V gene. V dropped 2 bases and J dropped 14; count of bases not matched to a gene: 18. CDR3 region: CASSLSDGQDRGVRTF. The CDR3 coding sequence is TGTGCCAGCAGCTTATCGGATGGCCAGGACAGGGGCGTGCGGACCTTC.